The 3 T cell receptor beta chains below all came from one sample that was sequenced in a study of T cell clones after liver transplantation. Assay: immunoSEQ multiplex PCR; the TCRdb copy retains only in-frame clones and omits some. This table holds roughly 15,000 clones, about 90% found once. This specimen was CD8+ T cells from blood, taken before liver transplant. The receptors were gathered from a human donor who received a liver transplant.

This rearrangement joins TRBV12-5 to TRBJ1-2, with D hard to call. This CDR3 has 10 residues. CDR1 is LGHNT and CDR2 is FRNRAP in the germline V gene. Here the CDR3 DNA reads TGTGCCAGGCAAGGGTATGGCTACACCTTC. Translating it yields CARQGYGYTF.

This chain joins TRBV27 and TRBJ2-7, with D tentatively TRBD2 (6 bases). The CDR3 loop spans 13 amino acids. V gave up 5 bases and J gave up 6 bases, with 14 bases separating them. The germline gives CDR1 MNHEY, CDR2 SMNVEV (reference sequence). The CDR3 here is CASSRGEEGEQYF. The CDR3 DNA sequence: TGTGCCAGCAGTAGGGGAGAGGAGGGCGAGCAGTACTTC.

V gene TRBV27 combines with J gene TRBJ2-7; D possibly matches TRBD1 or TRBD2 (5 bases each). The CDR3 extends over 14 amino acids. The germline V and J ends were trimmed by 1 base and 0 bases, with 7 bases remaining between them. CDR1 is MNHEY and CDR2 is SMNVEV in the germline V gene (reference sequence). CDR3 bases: TGTGCCAGCAGTTTATGGGGGAGCTCCTACGAGCAGTACTTC. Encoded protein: CASSLWGSSYEQYF.